Listed below are T cell receptor beta chains from one sample, sequenced in a study of T cell repertoires in cytomegalovirus infection. Their cognate antigens are unknown. From the reads, TCRdb called clonotypes with MiXCR, one entry per CDR3 protein. This table has roughly 120,000 distinct CDR3 sequences, approximately 30% appearing once. The sample here was CD8+ T cells from cultured PBMCs, taken from culture after CMV antigen stimulation. These TCRs come from a human donor in good health (CMV status not recorded). Some clones in this sample may be carry-over from other donors' samples. The CDR3 runs from the conserved cysteine through the conserved F or W.

CDR3: CASSSFGAGGPYNEQFF; length: 17; V: TRBV7-6
CDR3: CASSFWTAPGPSYEQYF; length: 17; V: TRBV7-6
CDR3: CASSLGSGWGFQMNTEAFF; length: 19; V: TRBV5-1
CDR3: CASSLRQGRSTEAFF; length: 15; V: TRBV7-2
CDR3: CASSQGQGLGNIQYF; length: 15; V: TRBV4-1
CDR3: CASSQLLGGNQPQHF; length: 15; V: TRBV12-3/TRBV12-4
CDR3: CASSQPSASATNEKLFF; length: 17; V: TRBV14
CDR3: CASSLVYGRETQYF; length: 14; V: TRBV11-2
CDR3: CSASWGPEPQHF; length: 12; V: TRBV20-1
CDR3: CASSNEEGLAPLHF; length: 14; V: TRBV6-6
CDR3: CASSRTGAGTEAFF; length: 14; V: TRBV5-1
CDR3: CASSESLGETTYEQYF; length: 16; V: TRBV2
CDR3: CASSTRQGADNSPLHF; length: 16; V: TRBV4-1
CDR3: CASSQVANRDHPYEQYF; length: 17; V: TRBV3-1
CDR3: CASSFARTDSYEQYF; length: 15; V: TRBV12-3/TRBV12-4
CDR3: CASRSGEGNTGELFF; length: 15; V: TRBV6-6
CDR3: CASSPRLTGQRSSYNEQFF; length: 19; V: TRBV7-8
CDR3: CASSFPTSGGGLKQYF; length: 16; V: TRBV27